This T cell receptor (beta chain) emerged from a study of T cell repertoires in cytomegalovirus infection. CDR1 is SGDLS and CDR2 is YYNGEE in the germline V gene. The CDR3 extends over 17 amino acids. Between the trimmed V and J ends, which lost 2 bases and 4 bases, there was a span of 19 bases. On this clonotype itself: The antigen is undetermined.

TCRdb itself ran the reads through MiXCR, one entry per CDR3 protein. The sample carries roughly 990,000 distinct CDR3 sequences, less than 35% recorded once. The chain combines TRBV9 with TRBJ1-3; D call uncertain. This material consisted of cultured CD8+ T cells from PBMCs, taken from culture after CMV antigen stimulation. This sequence originates from a human donor in good health (CMV status not recorded). Some clones in this sample may be carry-over from other donors' samples. CDR3 sequence reads: CASSVPFDGSKGNTIYF. CDR3 coding DNA: TGTGCCAGCAGCGTGCCCTTTGACGGATCCAAGGGAAACACCATATATTTT.